This T cell receptor beta chain was obtained from a study of identical twins. The CDR3 totals 18 residues. The junction had 8 bases not matched to a gene; V was cut back by 0 bases and J by 3 bases. Germline CDR1 and CDR2: SGHRS and YFSETQ. TCRdb recomputed calls from the 5' RACE reads with MiXCR, one row per CDR3 protein. Among roughly 220,000 distinct CDR3 sequences, 6% to 7% were seen once, and the ten largest hold approximately 14%. Broader study findings: The presence of invariant MAIT and iNKT cells could partly confound analyses of zero-insertion sequences.

For this clonotype: Its antigen is undetermined.

These sequences were also reported in another study, on T cells expressing NK-cell markers. From that second work: HCMV specificity of the expanded NKG2C+ T cell clones stayed unclear.

The sample was CD8+ T cells sorted from blood. This receptor was obtained from a woman aged 18-30 years in good health. The rearrangement links TRBV5-1 to TRBJ2-1; 11 bases are shared with TRBD2. For the CDR3, the DNA is TGCGCCAGCAGCTTGGTTCTAGCGGGAGGTACGGTCTACAATGAGCAGTTCTTC. This codes for CASSLVLAGGTVYNEQFF.